This note documents a single T cell receptor beta chain sequence. The junction and the germline gene differ at one end; a read error may be behind it. This sample stems from a study of technical replicates of blood from a few donors. Here immunoSEQ multiplex PCR was the method, and the copy in TCRdb shows in-frame clones only, minus some. The sample has tens of thousands of clones, roughly 95% seen once. The clonotype originates from a human donor in good health. Some clones in this sample may be carry-over from other donors' samples. Sequenced input: PBMCs.

The chain's CDR3 is CAWSPPRGGGTEAFF. DNA of the CDR3: TGTGCCTGGAGTCCCCCCCGGGGGGGCGGCACTGAGGCTTTCTTT. The chain carries TRBV30 and TRBJ1-1; weak D call: TRBD1 (6 bases). The CDR3 is 15 residues long. The V gene's germline CDR1 is GTSNPN and CDR2 SVGIG (reference sequence). Full variable domain (remainder filled in from reference TRBV30 and TRBJ1-1): SQTIHQWPATLVQPVGSPLSLECTVEGTSNPNLYWYRQAAGRGLQLLFYSVGIGQISSEVPQNLSASRPQDRQFILSSKKLLLSDSGFYLCAWSPPRGGGTEAFFGQGTRLTVV.